The 6 T cell receptor beta chains below were found in one sample sequenced in a study of T cell repertoires in aging, cancer and after chemotherapy. Amplification of TCR beta used genomic DNA extracted from peripheral blood. A mixed TRB-A/B primer pool amplified rearranged TRB by multiplex touch-down PCR. TCRdb redid the calling of the multiplex PCR reads with MiXCR, one entry per CDR3 protein. The sample lists 10,000 to 15,000 distinct CDR3 sequences, approximately 30% seen once, with 9.5% to 13% in the top ten. What was sequenced was blood. Receptor source: a human donor in good health. The donor label of this sample is uncertain.

This clonotype qualifies as large. The chain uses TRBV6-2 or TRBV6-3 and TRBJ2-2, with a weak D call TRBD2 (6 bases). The V gene's germline CDR1 is MNHEY and CDR2 SVGEGT. The CDR3 is 13 residues long. Trimming left V 6 bases short and J 3 bases short, with 8 bases between. The CDR3 nucleotides read TGTGCCAGCAGCCGACTAGACACCGGGGAGCTGTTTTTT. Translation: CASSRLDTGELFF.

The chain is built from TRBV6-4 and TRBJ1-1, with D perhaps TRBD1 (6 bases). V lost 3 bases, J lost 1 base, and 6 bases lay in between. Germline loops: CDR1 MRHNA, CDR2 SNTAGT. The CDR3 totals 13 residues. The CDR3 sequence: CASSEGANTEAFF. CDR3 sequence (DNA): TGTGCCAGCAGTGAGGGGGCGAACACTGAAGCTTTCTTT.

The chain couples TRBV6-2 or TRBV6-3 to TRBJ1-1; no firm D call. The V end lost 2 bases, the J end lost 0 bases, and 1 base lay between the germline ends. CDR3 size: 12 residues. Germline V gene sequence: CDR1 MNHEY, CDR2 SVGEGT. CDR3 loop: CASSYVNTEAFF. Here the CDR3 DNA reads TGTGCCAGCAGTTACGTGAACACTGAAGCTTTCTTT.

The rearrangement joins TRBV7-2 to TRBJ2-7; 11 bases fit TRBD1. The CDR3 consists of 16 residues. V shed 1 base and J 7 bases; nucleotides not matched to a gene: 9. Looked up from germline, CDR1 is SGHTA and CDR2 is FQGNSA. Here the CDR3 DNA reads TGTGCCAGCAGCTTAGATGCGGGGGACAGGGGGGGGGAGCAGTACTTC. Translating it yields CASSLDAGDRGGEQYF.

The gene calls are TRBV19 and TRBJ1-5; D might be TRBD1 (5 bases). The CDR3 runs 15 residues. Per the germline V gene, CDR1 is LNHDA and CDR2 is SQIVND (reference sequence). Trimming left V 7 bases short and J 3 bases short, with 16 bases between. DNA for the CDR3: TGTGCCAGTAACCTACGGGGCCGATACAATCAGCCCCAGCATTTT. Translated: CASNLRGRYNQPQHF.

The sample holds a few counts of this clonotype. The genes are TRBV18 and TRBJ2-7; 7 bases agree with TRBD2. CDR1 is KGHSH, CDR2 LQKENI, per germline. Germline trimming cut 0 bases from V and 11 bases from J; bases unmatched to any gene: 4. The CDR3 contains 12 residues. CDR3 sequence: CASSPPAGDKYF. The DNA for the CDR3 is TGTGCCAGCTCACCACCGGCGGGGGATAAGTACTTC.